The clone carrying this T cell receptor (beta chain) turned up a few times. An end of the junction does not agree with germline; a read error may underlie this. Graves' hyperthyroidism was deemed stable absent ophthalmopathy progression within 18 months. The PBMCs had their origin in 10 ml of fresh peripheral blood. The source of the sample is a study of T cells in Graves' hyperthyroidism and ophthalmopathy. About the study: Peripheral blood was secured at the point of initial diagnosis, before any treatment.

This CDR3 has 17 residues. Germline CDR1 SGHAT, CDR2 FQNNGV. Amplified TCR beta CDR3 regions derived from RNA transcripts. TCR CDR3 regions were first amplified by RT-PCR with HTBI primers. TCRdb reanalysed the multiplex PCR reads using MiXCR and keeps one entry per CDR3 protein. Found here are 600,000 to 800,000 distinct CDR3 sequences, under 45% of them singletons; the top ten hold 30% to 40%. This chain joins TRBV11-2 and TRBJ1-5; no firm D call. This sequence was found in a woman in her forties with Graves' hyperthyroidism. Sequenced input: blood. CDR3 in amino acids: CASSQDVGRYSNQPQHF. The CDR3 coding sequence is TGCGCCAGCAGCCAAGACGTAGGCAGGTATAGCAATCAGCCCCAGCATTTT.